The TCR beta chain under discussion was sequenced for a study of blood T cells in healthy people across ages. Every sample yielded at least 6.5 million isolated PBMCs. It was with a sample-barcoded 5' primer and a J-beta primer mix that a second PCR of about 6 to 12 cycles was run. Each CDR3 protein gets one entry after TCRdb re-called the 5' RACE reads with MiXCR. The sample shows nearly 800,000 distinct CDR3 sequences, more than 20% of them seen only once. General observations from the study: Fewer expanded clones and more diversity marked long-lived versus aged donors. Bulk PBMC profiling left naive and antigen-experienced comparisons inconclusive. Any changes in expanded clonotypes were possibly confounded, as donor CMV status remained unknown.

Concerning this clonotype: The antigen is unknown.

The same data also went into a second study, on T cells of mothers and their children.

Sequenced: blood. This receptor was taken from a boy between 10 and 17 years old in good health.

The CDR3 DNA reads as TGTGCCAGCAGCCCCGGATTATGGACTAGCGGGGGGGCCCGGGAGACCCAGTACTTC. This sequence encodes CASSPGLWTSGGARETQYF. This sequence joins TRBV7-3 and TRBJ2-5, with 15 bases lining up with TRBD2. Losses at the gene ends were 5 bases for V and 5 bases for J; bases not matched to a gene: 15. CDR1 SGHTA and CDR2 FQGTGA come from the germline V gene. The CDR3 extends over 19 amino acids.